These T cell receptor beta chains were read from a single sample in a study of T cell repertoires in cytomegalovirus infection. For these TCRs, the target antigens are not known. TCRdb recomputed calls from the reads with MiXCR, one row per CDR3 protein. The profile shows around 310,000 distinct CDR3 sequences, 25% to 30% of them singletons. The input for sequencing was cultured PBMCs, taken from culture after CMV antigen stimulation. The receptors originated from a human donor in good health (CMV status not recorded). Some clones in this sample may be carry-over from other donors' samples. Both conserved end residues are part of each CDR3. Each record gives: CDR3 protein, CDR3 DNA, clone size, D gene, J gene, V gene. The D gene is left open where the match is weak. Not all rows give a size; the values are once, few, many and, for expanded clones, a class.

CAAGPSYEQYF	TGTGCCGCGGGGCCCTCCTACGAGCAGTACTTC	-	-	TRBJ2-7	TRBV6-5
CASSLDWTGRGGYTF	TGTGCCAGCAGCTTAGATTGGACAGGGAGGGGTGGCTACACCTTC	few	TRBD1	TRBJ1-2	TRBV7-8
CASSLDLNTGELFF	TGTGCCAGCAGCTTAGACCTTAACACCGGGGAGCTGTTTTTT	few	-	TRBJ2-2	TRBV7-6
CASSLTGTDYGYTF	TGTGCCAGCAGCTTAACCGGGACCGACTATGGCTACACCTTC	few	-	TRBJ1-2	TRBV7-2
CASSLPTDRGTQYF	TGTGCCAGCAGCTTGCCGACGGACAGAGGGACCCAGTACTTC	few	-	TRBJ2-5	TRBV7-6
CASSLAGHPLNGGELFF	TGTGCCAGCAGCTTAGCGGGACATCCGCTAAATGGCGGGGAGCTGTTTTTT	-	-	TRBJ2-2	TRBV11-2
CASSSIPYNEQFF	TGTGCCAGCAGCTCGATACCCTACAATGAGCAGTTCTTC	few	-	TRBJ2-1	TRBV7-6
CSARPWSGQGMDSPLHF	TGCAGTGCTAGACCGTGGTCTGGACAGGGAATGGATTCACCCCTCCACTTT	few	TRBD1	TRBJ1-6	TRBV20-1
CSAEGDPSNEQYF	TGCAGCGCCGAAGGAGACCCTAGTAACGAGCAGTACTTC	-	-	TRBJ2-7	TRBV29-1
CASTRGAINQPQHF	TGTGCCAGCACCCGTGGCGCTATCAATCAGCCCCAGCATTTT	-	-	TRBJ1-5	TRBV12-3/TRBV12-4
CASSPYGLTSAGEKLFF	TGTGCCAGCAGCCCCTACGGTCTGACCTCCGCGGGGGAAAAACTGTTTTTT	many	-	TRBJ1-4	TRBV9
CASSKGAGAGYNEQFF	TGTGCCAGTAGTAAAGGGGCTGGGGCGGGTTACAATGAGCAGTTCTTC	few	-	TRBJ2-1	TRBV19
CASSPPAGPGQNYGYTF	TGCGCCAGCAGCCCCCCCGCCGGTCCGGGACAGAACTATGGCTACACCTTC	-	TRBD1	TRBJ1-2	TRBV5-1
CASSILRPAGGNTIYF	TGTGCCAGCAGTATTCTCCGGCCCGCGGGGGGAAACACCATATATTTT	-	-	TRBJ1-3	TRBV12-3/TRBV12-4
CASSFQSYQETQYF	TGTGCCAGCAGCTTCCAGAGCTATCAAGAGACCCAGTACTTC	once	-	TRBJ2-5	TRBV5-8
CASRTGEIQPQHF	TGTGCCAGCAGAACAGGGGAAATTCAGCCCCAGCATTTT	-	TRBD1	TRBJ1-5	TRBV12-3/TRBV12-4
CASGLAPRAAGDTEAFF	TGTGCTAGTGGTTTGGCTCCCCGGGCGGCGGGGGACACTGAAGCTTTCTTT	few	-	TRBJ1-1	TRBV12-5
CASIQREAETQYF	TGTGCCAGCATTCAGCGCGAGGCCGAGACCCAGTACTTC	few	-	TRBJ2-5	TRBV2
CASSHPARAREQYF	TGCGCCAGCAGCCATCCGGCCAGGGCGAGGGAGCAGTACTTC	few	-	TRBJ2-7	TRBV4-1
CASSQEEGSYNEQFF	TGTGCCAGCAGCCAAGAAGAGGGGTCCTACAATGAGCAGTTCTTC	-	-	TRBJ2-1	TRBV4-2
CASSSQNQETQYF	TGTGCCAGCAGCAGTCAGAACCAAGAGACCCAGTACTTC	-	-	TRBJ2-5	TRBV5-6
CASSSNDRGFTDTQYF	TGTGCCAGCAGTTCCAACGACAGGGGGTTCACAGATACGCAGTATTTT	-	TRBD1	TRBJ2-3	TRBV28
CASSQDQIVSEAFF	TGTGCCAGCAGCCAAGATCAGATAGTCTCTGAAGCTTTCTTT	few	-	TRBJ1-1	TRBV3-1
CASSKISPYEQYF	TGTGCCAGCAGTAAGATAAGTCCCTACGAGCAGTACTTC	few	-	TRBJ2-7	TRBV28
CAISDEGDHEQYF	TGTGCCATCAGTGATGAAGGGGACCACGAGCAGTACTTC	-	-	TRBJ2-7	TRBV10-3
CASSQAGARANEKLFF	TGTGCCAGCAGCCAGGCGGGGGCGCGGGCTAATGAAAAACTGTTTTTT	-	-	TRBJ1-4	TRBV7-6
CASSLDSAATNEKLFF	TGTGCCAGCAGTTTAGATTCGGCAGCAACTAATGAAAAACTGTTTTTT	few	-	TRBJ1-4	TRBV28
CASSSWRGTSKDTQYF	TGTGCCAGCAGCTCCTGGCGAGGGACTAGTAAGGATACGCAGTATTTT	many	TRBD2	TRBJ2-3	TRBV5-6
CASSENTGGNEQFF	TGTGCCAGCAGCGAGAACACAGGGGGCAATGAGCAGTTCTTC	-	TRBD1	TRBJ2-1	TRBV7-3
CASSTWDRLDGYTF	TGTGCCAGTAGTACCTGGGACAGGCTCGACGGCTACACCTTC	-	TRBD1	TRBJ1-2	TRBV19
CASSLGGAANYGYTF	TGTGCCAGCAGCTTAGGGGGGGCAGCTAACTATGGCTACACCTTC	many	-	TRBJ1-2	TRBV7-2
CASSQVLGQGYSPLHF	TGCGCCAGCAGCCAAGTCCTCGGACAGGGGTATTCACCCCTCCACTTT	-	TRBD1	TRBJ1-6	TRBV4-1
CASSMAGAGTYGYTF	TGTGCCAGTAGTATGGCCGGGGCGGGAACATATGGCTACACCTTC	few	-	TRBJ1-2	TRBV19
CASSSLRRDGRTTDTQYF	TGTGCCAGCAGCTCCTTACGACGGGACGGGAGAACCACAGATACGCAGTATTTT	many	-	TRBJ2-3	TRBV11-2
CASSERGQGSTTEQFF	TGTGCCAGCAGTGAGCGAGGACAGGGGTCTACAACTGAGCAGTTCTTC	few	TRBD1	TRBJ2-1	TRBV6-1
CASSRKTGTGGLDTQYF	TGTGCCAGCAGCCGTAAAACGGGAACAGGGGGCTTGGATACGCAGTATTTT	-	TRBD1	TRBJ2-3	TRBV4-2
CASSAGGEDTEAFF	TGTGCCAGCAGTGCCGGGGGGGAGGACACTGAAGCTTTCTTT	-	-	TRBJ1-1	TRBV12-3/TRBV12-4
CASSQEASTGGNEQFF	TGTGCCAGCAGCCAAGAGGCATCGACAGGGGGCAATGAGCAGTTCTTC	-	TRBD1	TRBJ2-1	TRBV3-1
CASSSLTEAFF	TGTGCCAGCTCAAGCTTGACTGAAGCTTTCTTT	many	-	TRBJ1-1	TRBV28
CASGDSNTGELFF	TGCGCCAGCGGTGACTCGAACACCGGGGAGCTGTTTTTT	few	-	TRBJ2-2	TRBV10-1
CASSPTHSYEQYF	TGTGCCAGCAGCCCTACCCACTCCTACGAGCAGTACTTC	many	-	TRBJ2-7	TRBV7-9
CASSHGETQYF	TGTGCCAGCAGTCATGGCGAGACCCAGTACTTC	-	-	TRBJ2-5	TRBV27
CAISGRVNTEAFF	TGTGCCATCAGTGGTAGGGTGAACACTGAAGCTTTCTTT	few	-	TRBJ1-1	TRBV10-3
CASSLSDRVEQYF	TGTGCCAGCAGTTTATCGGACAGGGTCGAGCAGTACTTC	few	TRBD1	TRBJ2-7	TRBV28
CAIRGAGETYGYTF	TGTGCCATCAGGGGGGCAGGGGAGACCTATGGCTACACCTTC	-	-	TRBJ1-2	TRBV10-3
CASSFPVGTGELFF	TGTGCCAGCAGTTTTCCGGTGGGCACCGGGGAGCTGTTTTTT	-	-	TRBJ2-2	TRBV12-3/TRBV12-4
CATEDSLNPMNTEAFF	TGTGCCACCGAGGACAGCCTTAATCCAATGAACACTGAAGCTTTCTTT	-	-	TRBJ1-1	TRBV15
CSAPLRLGYTF	TGCAGTGCTCCCCTCCGCCTGGGCTACACCTTC	-	-	TRBJ1-2	TRBV20-1
CASSPPLHRAEQGVDEKLFF	TGTGCCAGCAGCCCACCACTCCATCGGGCAGAACAGGGGGTGGATGAAAAACTGTTTTTT	-	TRBD1	TRBJ1-4	TRBV7-9
CASSQSGYEQYF	TGTGCCAGCAGCCAGTCGGGGTACGAGCAGTACTTC	-	-	TRBJ2-7	TRBV7-9
CASRPGSATDTQYF	TGTGCCAGCAGGCCTGGTAGTGCCACAGATACGCAGTATTTT	-	-	TRBJ2-3	TRBV12-3/TRBV12-4
CASSLSTTNEKLFF	TGCGCCAGCAGCCTCAGTACAACTAATGAAAAACTGTTTTTT	few	-	TRBJ1-4	TRBV4-1
CASSLDGGGYTF	TGTGCCAGCAGCTTGGACGGGGGTGGCTACACCTTC	few	-	TRBJ1-2	TRBV5-4
CASSADRDLGELFF	TGTGCCAGCAGCGCGGACAGGGACCTCGGGGAGCTGTTTTTT	-	TRBD1	TRBJ2-2	TRBV7-2
CATSRVIGGTTEAFF	TGTGCCACCAGCAGAGTTATAGGGGGGACCACTGAAGCTTTCTTT	-	-	TRBJ1-1	TRBV15
CASSSGGGLAVTDTQYF	TGTGCCAGCAGCTCCGGAGGGGGGTTGGCGGTCACAGATACGCAGTATTTT	-	-	TRBJ2-3	TRBV11-2
CSVGVHPITSTDTQYF	TGCAGCGTTGGAGTACACCCTATTACTAGCACAGATACGCAGTATTTT	few	-	TRBJ2-3	TRBV29-1
CASRRTGETGELFF	TGTGCCAGCAGACGGACAGGGGAGACCGGGGAGCTGTTTTTT	many	TRBD1	TRBJ2-2	TRBV6-5
CASSGIRAPSYEQYF	TGTGCCAGCAGTGGGATCAGGGCTCCATCCTACGAGCAGTACTTC	-	-	TRBJ2-7	TRBV2